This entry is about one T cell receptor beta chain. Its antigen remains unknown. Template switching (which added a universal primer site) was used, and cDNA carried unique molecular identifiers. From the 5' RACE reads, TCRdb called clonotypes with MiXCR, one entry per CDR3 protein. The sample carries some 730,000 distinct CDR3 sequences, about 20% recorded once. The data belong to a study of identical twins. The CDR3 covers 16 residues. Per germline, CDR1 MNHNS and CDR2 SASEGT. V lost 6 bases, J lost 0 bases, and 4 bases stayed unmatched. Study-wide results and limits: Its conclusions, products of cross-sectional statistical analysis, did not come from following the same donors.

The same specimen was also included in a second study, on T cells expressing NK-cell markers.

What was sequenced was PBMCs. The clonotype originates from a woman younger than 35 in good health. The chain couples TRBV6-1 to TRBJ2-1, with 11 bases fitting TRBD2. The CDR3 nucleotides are TGTGCCAGCAGGGGACTAGCGGACCTCTCCTACAATGAGCAGTTCTTC. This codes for CASRGLADLSYNEQFF.